This TCR beta chain was captured by sequencing in a study of PD-1 blockade in classical Hodgkin lymphoma. A few counts support this clone. This CDR3 is 17 amino acids long. The germline V and J ends were trimmed by 2 bases and 3 bases, with 19 bases remaining between them. Germline values: CDR1 MNHNS, CDR2 SASEGT. All trial patients relapsed after autologous stem cell transplantation. Profiled with immunoSEQ multiplex PCR; TCRdb holds only in-frame clones, not every one. The sample lists over 85,000 clones; roughly 80% were seen once. Material: peripheral blood mononuclear cells (PBMCs), obtained before the second cycle of nivolumab. The clonotype was recovered from a human donor with classical Hodgkin lymphoma. The genes are TRBV6-1 and TRBJ2-5; perhaps TRBD2 as D (6 bases). CDR3 sequence reads: CASSENPPGEVEETQYF. In nucleotides, the CDR3 is TGTGCCAGCAGTGAAAACCCCCCGGGGGAGGTCGAAGAGACCCAGTACTTC.